This T cell receptor (beta chain) was sequenced during a study of graft-versus-host responses after intestinal transplantation. The repertoire was sequenced with immunoSEQ multiplex PCR; TCRdb's copy has only in-frame clones and lacks some. The table includes about 93,000 clones, roughly 91% detected once. On this clone itself: The antigen remains undetermined.

The source material was unstimulated CD8+ T cells sorted from spleen or lymph node cells, sampled before intestinal transplant. The sequence came from a human donor who received an intestinal transplant.

CDR3 in amino acids: CASSLSNQAYEQYF. The CDR3 nucleotides read TGTGCCAGCAGTTTATCCAACCAGGCCTACGAGCAGTACTTC. The chain carries TRBV27 and TRBJ2-7; D unresolved. The length of the CDR3 is 14 residues. V was cut by 0 bases and J by 2 bases, with 8 bases left in between. Germline loops: CDR1 MNHEY, CDR2 SMNVEV (reference sequence).